These 32 T cell receptor beta chains share one sample of origin, sequenced in a study of T-cell reconstitution after alpha-beta-depleted transplantation in children. Library preparation (for TCRbeta) was performed with unique molecular identifiers. Using its own MiXCR run on the PCR reads, TCRdb lists one record per CDR3 protein. The sample has fewer than 700,000 distinct CDR3 sequences; 23% are singletons. Sequences were derived from PBMCs, mostly from graft donor cells, sampled 360 days after TCRalphabeta/CD19-depleted stem cell transplant. The origin of the receptors is a boy younger than two who had a stem cell transplant for acute myeloid leukemia, so the T cells may come from the graft donor.

A few counts support this clonotype. This sequence joins TRBV7-8 and TRBJ2-3, with a possible D match to TRBD2 (6 bases). Trimming stripped 2 bases from V and 5 bases from J, with 11 bases between. The CDR3 runs to 14 residues. Germline CDR1 is SGHVS and CDR2 is FQNEAQ. The chain's CDR3 is CASSLIGGRDTQYF. Here the CDR3 DNA reads TGTGCCAGCAGCTTAATCGGGGGAAGAGATACGCAGTATTTT.

The gene calls are TRBV12-3 or TRBV12-4 and TRBJ1-3; D gene uncertain. The CDR3 totals 12 residues. V was pared by 5 bases and J by 4 bases, with 6 bases between. The CDR3 region is CASSPLGNTIYF. CDR3 DNA sequence: TGTGCCAGCAGTCCCCTCGGAAACACCATATATTTT.

This clonotype was recorded at least ten times. J is TRBJ2-5 and V is TRBV4-1; 8 nucleotides agree with TRBD1. Germline V gene sequence: CDR1 MGHRA, CDR2 YSYEKL. V lost 1 base, J lost 1 base, and 5 bases stayed unmatched. The CDR3 spans 16 residues. The CDR3 coding sequence is TGCGCCAGCAGCCAAGTCGGGACAGGCCTCCAAGAGACCCAGTACTTC. Its translation: CASSQVGTGLQETQYF.

This chain joins TRBV3-1 and TRBJ1-1; no clear D gene. Germline V CDR1 and CDR2: LGHDT, YNNKEL (reference sequence). V dropped 3 bases and J dropped 0 bases, with 11 bases sitting between them. The CDR3 covers 15 residues. The CDR3 nucleotides read TGTGCCAGCAGCCATGCGACGGGGATGAACACTGAAGCTTTCTTT. It is translated as CASSHATGMNTEAFF.

This clonotype occurred a few times. The genes are TRBV6-1 and TRBJ2-5; D perhaps matches TRBD1 (6 bases). The germline gives CDR1 MNHNS, CDR2 SASEGT. This CDR3 region has 13 residues. V lost 8 bases and J lost 1, with 11 bases in between. CDR3 region: CASRRDTQETQYF. CDR3 DNA sequence: TGTGCCAGCCGCCGGGACACCCAAGAGACCCAGTACTTC.

This clonotype was observed many times. The chain carries TRBV12-3 or TRBV12-4 and TRBJ1-4; 9 nucleotides line up with TRBD1. V gave up 4 bases and J gave up 7 bases; unmatched junction bases: 4. This CDR3 spans 14 amino acids. CDR3 loop: CASSWDRAFEKLFF. The CDR3 DNA reads as TGTGCCAGCAGTTGGGACAGGGCTTTTGAAAAACTGTTTTTT.

This clonotype was found a few times. This sequence joins TRBV5-5 and TRBJ1-4; D remains ambiguous. Trimming took off 4 bases at V and 3 bases at J, with 10 bases between the two ends. Germline-derived CDR1 and CDR2 are SGHKS and YYEKEE (reference sequence). The CDR3 extends over 14 amino acids. The CDR3 sequence: CASSRLPSNEKLFF. DNA for the CDR3: TGTGCCAGCAGCCGATTGCCTTCTAATGAAAAACTGTTTTTT.

The rearrangement links TRBV2 to TRBJ2-1; 7 bases match TRBD1. V was pared by 9 bases and J by 7 bases, with 6 bases of the junction left unmatched. The CDR3 is made up of 12 amino acids. Germline V gene sequence: CDR1 SNHLY, CDR2 FYNNEI. CDR3 residues: CASSGTENEQFF. CDR3 nucleotide sequence: TGTGCCAGTTCCGGGACAGAAAATGAGCAGTTCTTC. Based on the CDR3 plus reference TRBV2 and TRBJ2-1, the full variable domain is EPEVTQTPSHQVTQMGQEVILRCVPISNHLYFYWYRQILGQKVEFLVSFYNNEISEKSEIFDDQFSVERPDGSNFTLKIRSTKLEDSAMYFCASSGTENEQFFGPGTRLTVL.

This clonotype turned up a few times. The chain uses TRBV25-1 and TRBJ2-7; TRBD1 matches at 9 bases. Germline V gives CDR1 MGHDK, CDR2 SYGVNS. Trimming cost V 2 bases and J 1 base; bases outside gene matches: 9. This CDR3 region has 17 residues. The CDR3 bases are TGTGCCAGCAGTGAAGCCGGGACAGGGAAGGGATCCTACGAGCAGTACTTC. Protein product: CASSEAGTGKGSYEQYF.

This clonotype was seen at least ten times. The chain recombines TRBV27 with TRBJ2-1; D is uncertain. Trimming took 6 bases from V and 0 from J, leaving 15 bases between them. Germline V gene lookup returns CDR1 MNHEY and CDR2 SMNVEV (reference sequence). There are 16 residues in the CDR3. The CDR3 sequence is CASRQPSLSSYNEQFF. The CDR3 DNA is TGTGCCAGCAGACAACCTTCTCTGAGCTCCTACAATGAGCAGTTCTTC.

This clonotype was seen a handful of times. The genes are TRBV7-2 and TRBJ2-3; 10 nucleotides agree with TRBD2. Per the germline V gene, CDR1 is SGHTA and CDR2 is FQGNSA. The CDR3 is 15 residues long. V dropped 2 bases and J dropped 6; count of bases not matched to a gene: 5. For the CDR3, the DNA is TGTGCCAGCAGCTTAATGCTAGCGGGGGTGGATACGCAGTATTTT. It is translated as CASSLMLAGVDTQYF.

This clonotype showed up just a few times. The rearrangement links TRBV6-7 to TRBJ2-5; 7 nucleotides line up with TRBD1. TRBV6-7 carries the ORF label, with uncertain function. V dropped 2 bases and J dropped 1; count of bases not matched to a gene: 4. The CDR3 extends over 15 amino acids. The CDR3 reads CASSYLNRGQETQYF. In DNA form, the CDR3 reads TGTGCCAGCAGTTACCTGAACAGGGGCCAAGAGACCCAGTACTTC.

The sample holds many counts of this clonotype. This chain links TRBV7-2 with TRBJ1-1; 8 positions agree with TRBD1. CDR3 length: 14 amino acids. Per germline, CDR1 SGHTA and CDR2 FQGNSA. V trimming: 5 bases; J trimming: 5 bases; junction bases outside the gene matches: 7. The CDR3 protein is CASSQRTGITEAFF. The CDR3 region has the DNA TGTGCCAGCAGCCAGCGGACAGGGATAACTGAAGCTTTCTTT. Supplemented by reference TRBV7-2 and TRBJ1-1, the full variable domain reads GAGVSQSPSNKVTEKGKDVELRCDPISGHTALYWYRQSLGQGLEFLIYFQGNSAPDKSGLPSDRFSAERTGGSVSTLTIQRTQQEDSAVYLCASSQRTGITEAFFGQGTRLTVV.

There are many counts of this clonotype. This chain connects TRBV6-5 to TRBJ1-5; the D gene is possibly TRBD1 (6 bases). The CDR3 is 15 residues long. V was trimmed by 6 bases and J by 4 bases, leaving 16 bases between them. Germline CDR1 is MNHEY and CDR2 is SVGAGI. CDR3 amino acids: CASSGDGGGNQPQHF. The CDR3 DNA is TGTGCCAGCAGCGGCGACGGAGGGGGGAATCAGCCCCAGCATTTT.

This clonotype has a count of ten or more. V is TRBV20-1 and J is TRBJ1-4; D gene uncertain. Germline lookup yields CDR1 DFQATT and CDR2 SNEGSKA (reference sequence). This CDR3 comprises 15 residues. Deletions cut 2 bases from V and 5 bases from J, with 15 bases between. The CDR3 DNA reads as TGCAGTGCTAGATCCTCCGGGAGGACCAATGAAAAACTGTTTTTT. It specifies CSARSSGRTNEKLFF.

The table lists this clonotype with a few counts. This chain connects TRBV15 to TRBJ2-7, with D maybe TRBD1 (5 bases). The CDR3 loop spans 13 amino acids. The germline V and J ends were trimmed by 0 bases and 4 bases, with 7 bases remaining between them. The germline V gene encodes CDR1 LNHNV and CDR2 YYDKDF (reference sequence). CDR3 DNA sequence: TGTGCCACCAGCAGAGACAGGGAATACGAGCAGTACGTC. It is translated as CATSRDREYEQYV.

This clonotype was observed a single time. This rearrangement joins TRBV20-1 to TRBJ1-1, with a weak D call TRBD1 (5 bases). Trimming stripped 0 bases from V and 7 bases from J, with 9 bases between. The germline V gene has CDR1 DFQATT and CDR2 SNEGSKA (reference sequence). The CDR3 is made up of 12 amino acids. The CDR3 region has the DNA TGCAGTGCTAGAGATGAGGGGAGTGAAGCTTTCTTT. Its protein is CSARDEGSEAFF.

In DNA form, the CDR3 reads TGTGCCAGCAGCGTACCCACTAGGACCGGGGAGCTGTTTTTT. It codes for CASSVPTRTGELFF. V gene TRBV13 combines with J gene TRBJ2-2; tentatively, D is TRBD2 (5 bases). The CDR3 covers 14 residues. V was shortened by 5 bases and J by 5 bases, with 12 bases between the two germline ends. CDR1 PRHDT and CDR2 FYEKMQ come from the germline V gene (reference sequence).

This clonotype was detected ten times or more. The gene calls are TRBV4-3 and TRBJ2-2, with TRBD1 matching over 8 bases. Germline V gene sequence: CDR1 LGHNA, CDR2 YSLEER. V was clipped by 4 bases and J by 1 base; unmatched bases: 8. The CDR3 extends over 17 amino acids. The CDR3 loop reads CASSRRPGTGNTGELFF. In DNA form, the CDR3 reads TGCGCCAGCAGCCGCCGCCCCGGGACAGGGAACACCGGGGAGCTGTTTTTT.

The rearrangement links TRBV5-1 to TRBJ1-5; D possibly corresponds to TRBD1 (5 bases). CDR3 length: 13 amino acids. The V gene lost 0 bases and the J gene lost 11 bases, with 12 bases spanning the gap. The germline V gene has CDR1 SGHRS and CDR2 YFSETQ. Here the CDR3 reads CASSLEPGYAQHF. DNA of the CDR3: TGCGCCAGCAGCTTGGAGCCAGGGTATGCCCAGCATTTT.

This clonotype occurred a few times. The V and J genes are TRBV6-5 and TRBJ2-2; 7 bases line up with TRBD1. V shed 2 bases and J 15 bases; nucleotides not matched to a gene: 9. Germline V gene lookup returns CDR1 MNHEY and CDR2 SVGAGI. CDR3 size: 13 residues. The CDR3 loop reads CASSYADRRQVFF. The CDR3 nucleotides are TGTGCCAGCAGTTACGCGGACAGGAGGCAGGTGTTTTTT.

This clonotype has a handful of counts. The rearrangement links TRBV4-1 to TRBJ1-1; 7 positions agree with TRBD1. Unmatched junction bases numbered 6, after V lost 1 base and J lost 7 bases. The CDR3 totals 14 residues. Germline CDR1 is MGHRA and CDR2 is YSYEKL. CDR3 bases: TGCGCCAGCAGCCAAGTAAGCAGGGACAGTGAAGCTTTCTTT. It is translated as CASSQVSRDSEAFF.

This clonotype was picked up many times. The junction shows a germline mismatch at one end, possibly a read error. The chain employs TRBV5-1 and TRBJ1-1; no reliable D call. From germline, CDR1 is SGHRS and CDR2 YFSETQ. The CDR3 is 12 amino acids. The CDR3 DNA sequence: TGTGCCAGCAGTTCGGAAAACACTGAAGCTTTCTTT. This codes for CASSSENTEAFF. Full variable domain (outside the CDR3, taken from reference TRBV5-1 and TRBJ1-1): KAGVTQTPRYLIKTRGQQVTLSCSPISGHRSVSWYQQTPGQGLQFLFEYFSETQRNKGNFPGRFSGRQFSNSRSEMNVSTLELGDSALYLCASSSENTEAFFGQGTRLTVV.

This clonotype was recorded a few times. The rearrangement links TRBV4-3 to TRBJ1-1; perhaps TRBD1 as D (5 bases). Trimming removed 0 bases at V and 4 bases at J, with 12 bases between. Germline values: CDR1 LGHNA, CDR2 YSLEER. The CDR3 consists of 15 residues. CDR3 nucleotides: TGCGCCAGCAGCCAAGATCTTGGGGCAGGCACTGAAGCTTTCTTT. Translation gives CASSQDLGAGTEAFF.

This clonotype was counted many times. This sequence joins TRBV20-1 and TRBJ1-3; possibly TRBD1 for D (6 bases). From germline, CDR1 is DFQATT and CDR2 SNEGSKA (reference sequence). The CDR3 has 12 residues. Trimming stripped 4 bases from V and 4 bases from J, with 8 bases between. CDR3 nucleotide sequence: TGCAGTGCTAAGACAGGCGGAAACACCATATATTTT. Translated: CSAKTGGNTIYF.

The gene calls are TRBV15 and TRBJ2-2, with 8 bases aligning to TRBD2. This CDR3 is built from 17 residues. In germline, CDR1 is LNHNV, CDR2 YYDKDF (reference sequence). V shed 4 bases, J shed 5 bases, and the junction held 12 bases outside the gene matches. The CDR3 region is CATSTETGTRGTGELFF. CDR3 DNA: TGTGCCACCAGCACTGAAACCGGGACTAGGGGGACCGGGGAGCTGTTTTTT.

This clonotype turned up a few times. For the CDR3, the DNA is TGCAGCGTTGAACTCCACAAGGCTAACACTGAAGCTTTCTTT. It is translated as CSVELHKANTEAFF. The chain uses TRBV29-1 and TRBJ1-1; no reliable D call. Trimming shortened V by 2 bases and J by 2 bases, and 12 bases separated the two germline ends. CDR1 is SQVTM, CDR2 ANQGSEA, per germline. The CDR3 covers 14 residues.

This clonotype was found a few times. This chain links TRBV29-1 with TRBJ1-2, with TRBD1 identical over 7 bases. CDR3 length: 13 residues. The germline CDR1 and CDR2 sequences are SQVTM and ANQGSEA. V lost 8 bases, J lost 4 bases, and 10 bases stayed unmatched. The CDR3 reads CSSTSSGGYGYTF. DNA for the CDR3: TGCAGCTCCACCTCGTCAGGGGGCTATGGCTACACCTTC.

This clonotype has only a few counts. The V and J genes are TRBV24-1 and TRBJ2-5; D not certain. V lost 4 bases and J lost 6, with 14 bases in between. CDR3 size: 14 residues. Germline-derived CDR1 and CDR2 are KGHDR and SFDVKD. In DNA, the CDR3 is TGTGCCACCAGTGAGGCAGTGGGGTCGAAGACCCAGTACTTC. Translated: CATSEAVGSKTQYF.

The J gene is TRBJ2-1, the V gene TRBV7-8; the D gene is possibly TRBD2 (5 bases). Between the trimmed V and J ends, which lost 0 bases and 4 bases, there was a span of 16 bases. The CDR3 totals 17 residues. Germline CDR1 SGHVS, CDR2 FQNEAQ. CDR3 protein: CASSLALVVRTYNEQFF. Here the CDR3 DNA reads TGTGCCAGCAGCTTAGCGCTCGTGGTAAGGACTTACAATGAGCAGTTCTTC.

The gene calls are TRBV29-1 and TRBJ2-1; D possibly corresponds to TRBD2 (5 bases). V was trimmed by 3 bases and J by 12 bases, leaving 12 bases between them. The CDR3 consists of 11 residues. The germline gives CDR1 SQVTM, CDR2 ANQGSEA. Here the CDR3 reads CSVDRTLGQFF. DNA of the CDR3: TGCAGCGTTGACCGGACTCTCGGGCAGTTCTTC.

In its sample, this clonotype was seen many times. The chain links TRBV7-2 to TRBJ2-5; 8 bases are shared with TRBD2. This CDR3 contains 15 residues. Losses at the gene ends were 7 bases for V and 0 bases for J; bases not matched to a gene: 7. Germline loops: CDR1 SGHTA, CDR2 FQGNSA. The CDR3 region has the DNA TGTGCCAGCAAGGGCGGGGGGACGTACCAAGAGACCCAGTACTTC. Protein: CASKGGGTYQETQYF. The full variable domain, completed using reference TRBV7-2 and TRBJ2-5, is GAGVSQSPSNKVTEKGKDVELRCDPISGHTALYWYRQSLGQGLEFLIYFQGNSAPDKSGLPSDRFSAERTGGSVSTLTIQRTQQEDSAVYLCASKGGGTYQETQYFGPGTRLLVL.